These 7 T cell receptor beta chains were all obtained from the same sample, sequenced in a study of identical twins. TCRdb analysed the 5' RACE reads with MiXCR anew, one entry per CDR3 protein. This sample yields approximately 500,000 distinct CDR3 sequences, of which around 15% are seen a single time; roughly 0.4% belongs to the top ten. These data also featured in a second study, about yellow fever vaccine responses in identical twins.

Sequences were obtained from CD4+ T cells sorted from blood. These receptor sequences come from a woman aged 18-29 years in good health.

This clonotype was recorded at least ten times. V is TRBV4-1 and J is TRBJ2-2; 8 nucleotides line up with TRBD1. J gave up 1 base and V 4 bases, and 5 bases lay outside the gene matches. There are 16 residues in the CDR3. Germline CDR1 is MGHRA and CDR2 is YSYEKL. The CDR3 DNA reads TGCGCCAGCAGCCTCAAACAGGGGGGGAACACCGGGGAGCTGTTTTTT. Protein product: CASSLKQGGNTGELFF.

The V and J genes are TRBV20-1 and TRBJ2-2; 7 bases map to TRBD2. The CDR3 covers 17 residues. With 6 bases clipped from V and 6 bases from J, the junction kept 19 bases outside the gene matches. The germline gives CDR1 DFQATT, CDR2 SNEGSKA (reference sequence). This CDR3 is CSAKSPTGTIGSGELFF. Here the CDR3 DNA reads TGCAGTGCCAAATCCCCTACCGGGACTATCGGCTCCGGGGAGCTGTTTTTT.

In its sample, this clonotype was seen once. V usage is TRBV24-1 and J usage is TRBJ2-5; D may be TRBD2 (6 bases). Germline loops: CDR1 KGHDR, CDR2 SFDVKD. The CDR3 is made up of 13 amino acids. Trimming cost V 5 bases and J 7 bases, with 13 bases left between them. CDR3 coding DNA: TGTGCCACCAGTGCGTCGGGGGTACGGACCCAGTACTTC. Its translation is CATSASGVRTQYF.

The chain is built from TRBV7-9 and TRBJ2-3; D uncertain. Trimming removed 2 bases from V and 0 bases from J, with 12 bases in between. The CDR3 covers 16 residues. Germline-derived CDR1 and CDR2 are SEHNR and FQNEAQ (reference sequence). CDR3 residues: CASSLQERSSTDTQYF. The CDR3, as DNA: TGTGCCAGCAGCTTACAAGAACGTTCTAGCACAGATACGCAGTATTTT.

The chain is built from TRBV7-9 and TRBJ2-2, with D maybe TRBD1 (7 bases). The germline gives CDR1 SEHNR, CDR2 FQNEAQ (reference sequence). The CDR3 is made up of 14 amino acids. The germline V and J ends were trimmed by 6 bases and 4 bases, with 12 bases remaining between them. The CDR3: CASRPRGATGELFF. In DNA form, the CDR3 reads TGTGCCAGCAGGCCCAGGGGGGCCACCGGGGAGCTGTTTTTT.

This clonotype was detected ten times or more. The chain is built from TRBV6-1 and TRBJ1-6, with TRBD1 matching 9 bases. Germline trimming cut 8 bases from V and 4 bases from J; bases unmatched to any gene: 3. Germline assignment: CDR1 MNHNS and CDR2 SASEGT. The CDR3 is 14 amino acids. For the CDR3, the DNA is TGTGCCAGCTCCGACAGGGGGTATAATTCACCCCTCCACTTT. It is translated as CASSDRGYNSPLHF.

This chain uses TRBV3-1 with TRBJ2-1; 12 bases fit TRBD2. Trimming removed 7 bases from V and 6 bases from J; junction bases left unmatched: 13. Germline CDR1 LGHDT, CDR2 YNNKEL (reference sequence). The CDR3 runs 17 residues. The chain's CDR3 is CASTQVAGTSGSNEQFF. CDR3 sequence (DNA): TGTGCCAGCACCCAGGTGGCAGGGACTAGCGGGTCCAATGAGCAGTTCTTC.